This T cell receptor beta chain was profiled in a study of blood T cell repertoires in COVID-19. Study-level background: The samples span acute and convalescent COVID-19 from the United States, Italy and Spain.

TCRdb keeps only in-frame clones here, not all; method: immunoSEQ multiplex PCR. The sample includes 110,000 to 150,000 clones, just under 85% of them seen just once. The CDR3 runs 15 residues. J lost 1 base, V lost 5 bases, and 6 bases had no gene match. CDR1 is SGHAT, CDR2 FQDESV, per germline (reference sequence). Participants' reported clinical history set cohort assignment. The sample consisted of PBMCs or T cells enriched from blood (not recorded which). The clonotype was recovered from a man in his fifties who had recovered from COVID-19. The rearrangement joins TRBV11-1 to TRBJ1-1, with 8 bases identical to TRBD1. CDR3 amino acids: CASSRRQGTNTEAFF. The CDR3 nucleotides read TGTGCCAGCAGCCGCCGACAGGGGACGAACACTGAAGCTTTCTTT.